This is a list of T cell receptor beta chains from one sample in a study of cytomegalovirus exposure and HLA in healthy donors. Data came from immunoSEQ multiplex PCR; TCRdb stores just in-frame clones and leaves some out. The sample shows about 110,000 clones, around 74% of them seen only once. Sequencing was performed on PBMCs. The receptors here all came from a middle-aged man in good health and CMV-seronegative. The CDR3 runs from the conserved cysteine through the conserved F or W. A D gene is named only where the DNA matches it firmly. The size of a clone is reported for some rows only, either as once, few or many, or as a class for expanded clones.

clone_size	v_call	d_call	j_call	cdr3_nt	cdr3_aa
NA	TRBV2	TRBD2	TRBJ2-3	TGTGCCGGGGGACCCGGGACTAGAGCGATAGATACGCAGTATTTT	CAGGPGTRAIDTQYF
NA	TRBV5-1	TRBD2	TRBJ2-7	TGCGCCAGCAGCTCCTCGGCGGGGGGGTCGACCTACGAGCAGTACTTC	CASSSSAGGSTYEQYF
NA	TRBV7-2	NA	TRBJ1-3	TGTGCCAGCAGCTACAAGGGAGGTGGAAACACCATATATTTT	CASSYKGGGNTIYF
NA	TRBV18	TRBD1	TRBJ1-6	TGTGCCAGCTCACCCGGACAGGGGGCTTCTTATAATTCACCCCTCCACTTT	CASSPGQGASYNSPLHF
NA	TRBV19	TRBD1	TRBJ1-4	TGTGCCAGTCGGACCGGGACAGGGAATGAAAAACTGTTTTTT	CASRTGTGNEKLFF
NA	TRBV7-2	TRBD1	TRBJ2-2	TGTGCCAGCAGTCTCCGACAGGGTCATGTCGGGGAGCTGTTTTTT	CASSLRQGHVGELFF
NA	TRBV6-5	NA	TRBJ1-2	TGTGCCAGCAGGCCGGACAGTTCCAACTATGGTGGCTACACCTTC	CASRPDSSNYGGYTF
NA	TRBV5-1	TRBD1	TRBJ1-1	TGCGCCAGCAGCCTTAAGACAGGGGGCAACACTGAAGCTTTCTTT	CASSLKTGGNTEAFF
once	TRBV19	TRBD1	TRBJ2-3	TGTGCCAGTAGTTGGGACAGGGCTAACACAGATACGCAGTATTTT	CASSWDRANTDTQYF
NA	TRBV4-1	TRBD1	TRBJ1-5	TGCGCCAGCAGCCAAGATATACAGGGGTATCAGCCCCAGCATTTT	CASSQDIQGYQPQHF
once	TRBV5-1	NA	TRBJ2-3	TGCGCCAGCAGCTGGGGAGCGGGCGCCCTCACAGATACGCAGTATTTT	CASSWGAGALTDTQYF
few	TRBV4-1	TRBD1	TRBJ1-5	TGCGCCAGCAGCCACGTGGACAGGGGGAATCAGCCCCAGCATTTT	CASSHVDRGNQPQHF
NA	TRBV18	NA	TRBJ1-1	TGTGCCAGCTCACTGGCCAGGGGAGCCACTGAAGCTTTCTTT	CASSLARGATEAFF
NA	TRBV6-5	NA	TRBJ1-1	TGTGCCAGCAGTTACTCTAACGGGAACACTGAAGCTTTCTTT	CASSYSNGNTEAFF
few	TRBV19	TRBD2	TRBJ2-3	TGTGCCAGTAGTATTGACGCGGGAGGCACAGATACGCAGTATTTT	CASSIDAGGTDTQYF
NA	TRBV7-6	TRBD1	TRBJ1-1	TGTGCCAGCAGCCGTACAGGGGACCGAGCTTTCTTT	CASSRTGDRAFF
NA	TRBV6-5	TRBD1	TRBJ1-2	TGTGCCAGTACAACGGGGACAGGGTGGAACTATGGCTACACCTTC	CASTTGTGWNYGYTF
NA	TRBV7-9	NA	TRBJ2-1	TGTGCCAGCAGCTTAGAGCGGGTATCGTTCTTC	CASSLERVSFF
NA	TRBV7-9	TRBD1	TRBJ2-3	TGTGCCAGCACGCGCGGGACAGGGGCGGGGGATACGCAGTATTTT	CASTRGTGAGDTQYF
NA	TRBV29-1	TRBD2	TRBJ2-7	TGCAGCGCCGGGGCTAGCGGGGGGGCCCACGAGCAGTACTTC	CSAGASGGAHEQYF
NA	TRBV29-1	NA	TRBJ2-7	TGCAGCGTCGCCGACAGAATTACTTCCTACGAGCAGTACTTC	CSVADRITSYEQYF
NA	TRBV18	TRBD2	TRBJ2-7	TGTGCCAGCTCACCACAGACTAGCGGGAGTGTTAAAGAGCAGTACTTC	CASSPQTSGSVKEQYF
NA	TRBV28	TRBD2	TRBJ2-3	TGTGCCAGCAGTTTGGAGCGGGAGACCCCAGATACGCAGTATTTT	CASSLERETPDTQYF
NA	TRBV6-5	TRBD1	TRBJ2-7	TGTGCCAGCAGCCCACAGAGACAGGGGGTCTACGAGCAGTACTTC	CASSPQRQGVYEQYF
NA	TRBV11-3	NA	TRBJ2-7	TGTGCCAGCAGCTTCTCGACGAGCGCCTACGAGCAGTACTTC	CASSFSTSAYEQYF
NA	TRBV5-1	TRBD2	TRBJ2-5	TGCGCCAGCAGCTTGGTCTCAGCGGGAGGAGAGACCCAGTACTTC	CASSLVSAGGETQYF
NA	TRBV7-2	NA	TRBJ2-2	TGTGCCAGCAGCACGGAGGGGTCGAACACCGGGGAGCTGTTTTTT	CASSTEGSNTGELFF
NA	TRBV9	TRBD2	TRBJ2-7	TGTGCCAGCAGCGTAGTTAGCGGGAGTGACGAGCAGTACTTC	CASSVVSGSDEQYF
NA	TRBV5-6	NA	TRBJ1-3	TGTGCCAGCAGCTTGCCCTTACAGGCCCGCTCTGGAAACACCATATATTTT	CASSLPLQARSGNTIYF
NA	TRBV21-1	NA	TRBJ2-3	TGTGCCAGCAGCAAAGCCCTAGCGGGAAACACAGATACGCAGTATTTT	CASSKALAGNTDTQYF
few	TRBV29-1	TRBD1	TRBJ1-5	TGCAGCGTTCAGACAGGGAGGCAGCCCCAGCATTTT	CSVQTGRQPQHF
NA	TRBV28	NA	TRBJ2-7	TGTGCCAGCAGCTCCGACCGGAGCTCCTACGAGCAGTACTTC	CASSSDRSSYEQYF
NA	TRBV7-6	TRBD1	TRBJ2-7	TGTGCCAGCAGCCACGGACAGGGTTTCTCCTACGAGCAGTACTTC	CASSHGQGFSYEQYF
NA	TRBV5-4	NA	TRBJ2-5	TGTGCCAGCAGCCCGTTCGGAGCAGAAGAGACCCAGTACTTC	CASSPFGAEETQYF
NA	TRBV4-2	TRBD2	TRBJ2-7	TGTGCCAGCAGCCAAGCTGTGGGGGGGAAACTCAACGAGCAGTACTTC	CASSQAVGGKLNEQYF
once	TRBV30	NA	TRBJ1-5	TGTGCCTGGGGCTCGCTTGGGCATCAGCCCCAGCATTTT	CAWGSLGHQPQHF
few	TRBV4-1	NA	TRBJ2-3	TGCGCCAGCAGCCAACTAGATGGTTTGTCAGATACGCAGTATTTT	CASSQLDGLSDTQYF
NA	TRBV6-1	NA	TRBJ1-2	TGTGCCAGCAGTGCGTCAGGGGCAGATGGCTACACCTTC	CASSASGADGYTF
NA	TRBV7-3	TRBD1	TRBJ2-3	TGTGCCAGCAGCTTACAAGGACAGGGGGCAGATACGCAGTATTTT	CASSLQGQGADTQYF
NA	TRBV5-4	NA	TRBJ2-5	TGTGCCAGCAGCTTCCCCCCTTACCAAGAGACCCAGTACTTC	CASSFPPYQETQYF
few	TRBV6-5	TRBD1	TRBJ2-7	TGTGCCAGCAGTTACGGACAGGGCGACGAGCAGTACTTC	CASSYGQGDEQYF
NA	TRBV10-3	NA	TRBJ1-5	TGTGCCAGCCGGAGCTCGAATCAGCCCCAGCATTTT	CASRSSNQPQHF
NA	TRBV7-6	TRBD2	TRBJ2-7	TGTGCCAGCAGCTTGACTAGCGGGACGAGCTACGAGCAGTACTTC	CASSLTSGTSYEQYF
NA	TRBV27	TRBD1	TRBJ2-1	TGTGCCAGCACCAAGACAGGGCACACCTACAATGAGCAGTTCTTC	CASTKTGHTYNEQFF
NA	TRBV5-6	NA	TRBJ2-3	TGTGCCAGCAGAAAGGGCAGGGACACAGATACGCAGTATTTT	CASRKGRDTDTQYF
NA	TRBV9	NA	TRBJ2-1	TGTGCCAGCAGCGTTAGCTTTTTCGCCCGGGTATGGTCCTACAATGAGCAGTTCTTC	CASSVSFFARVWSYNEQFF
NA	TRBV7-9	NA	TRBJ1-2	TGTGCCAGCAGCTTAGGAGCAGGGGATGGCTACACCTTC	CASSLGAGDGYTF
NA	TRBV25-1	NA	TRBJ2-7	TGTGCCAGCAGTGACAGCCCCCGGGGATTCTACGAGCAGTACTTC	CASSDSPRGFYEQYF
NA	TRBV6-1	TRBD2	TRBJ2-7	TGTGCCAGCAGTGTTTCAGGACTAGATCCCTTCGAGCAGTACTTC	CASSVSGLDPFEQYF
NA	TRBV9	TRBD1	TRBJ1-1	TGTGCCAGCAGCGTGCGACAGGGGGCCCCTGAAGCTTTCTTT	CASSVRQGAPEAFF
once	TRBV6-5	TRBD1	TRBJ2-7	TGTGCCAGCAGTAGAACCGGGACAGACTCCTACGAGCAGTACTTC	CASSRTGTDSYEQYF
NA	TRBV19	NA	TRBJ2-7	TGTGCCAGTAGTGGCGGGGCCTCCTACGAGCAGTACTTC	CASSGGASYEQYF
NA	TRBV25-1	NA	TRBJ1-3	TGTGCCAGCAGTGAATGGGCAAGCTCTGGAAACACCATATATTTT	CASSEWASSGNTIYF
NA	TRBV11-3	NA	TRBJ2-7	TGTGCCAGCAGCCGATACGACAGTTACGAGCAGTACTTC	CASSRYDSYEQYF